The T cell receptor (beta chain) described here comes from a study of blood T cell repertoires in COVID-19. Some clones are missing from TCRdb's copy, which holds only in-frame ones; the method was immunoSEQ multiplex PCR. The data contain 150,000 to 200,000 clones, 80% to 90% of them singletons. Germline loops: CDR1 MNHEY, CDR2 SMNVEV (reference sequence). This CDR3 comprises 13 residues. Trimming shortened V by 3 bases and J by 5 bases, and 10 bases separated the two germline ends. The chain joins TRBV27 to TRBJ2-5; D gene unclear. The sequence came from a man in his 60s with acute or convalescent COVID-19. Sequencing input: peripheral blood. CDR3 DNA: TGTGCCAGCAGTTTGTACGAGTCCGAGACCCAGTACTTC. Amino acids: CASSLYESETQYF.